This T cell receptor (beta chain) was recovered during a study of blood T cells in healthy people across ages. The CDR3 extends over 13 amino acids. With 5 bases clipped from V and 8 bases from J, the junction kept 4 bases outside the gene matches. Germline V gene sequence: CDR1 MNHEY, CDR2 SVGAGI. In its sample, this clonotype was seen once. Its antigen is still unknown. Using a J-beta primer mix together with a sample-barcoded 5' primer, a second PCR was run for 7 to 11 cycles. Every molecule of cDNA carried a tag from a template-switch adaptor with 12 random nucleotides. TCRdb re-derived calls from the 5' RACE reads in MiXCR, one entry per CDR3 protein. The table shows 540,000 or so distinct CDR3 sequences, with approximately 27% occurring only once. Findings of the study overall: Investigators treated diversity estimates from one million T cells as underestimates. Long-lived donors exceeded aged donors in naive CD4+ cells and diversity. The lack of PBMC sorting stopped any conclusive naive versus antigen-experienced comparison.

This TCR derives from a woman in her seventies in good health. The chain carries TRBV6-5 and TRBJ1-1, with TRBD1 identical over 11 bases. The specimen was blood. The CDR3 reads CASSQRDRGEAFF. Written as DNA, the CDR3 is TGTGCCAGCAGTCAGAGGGACAGGGGGGAAGCTTTCTTT.